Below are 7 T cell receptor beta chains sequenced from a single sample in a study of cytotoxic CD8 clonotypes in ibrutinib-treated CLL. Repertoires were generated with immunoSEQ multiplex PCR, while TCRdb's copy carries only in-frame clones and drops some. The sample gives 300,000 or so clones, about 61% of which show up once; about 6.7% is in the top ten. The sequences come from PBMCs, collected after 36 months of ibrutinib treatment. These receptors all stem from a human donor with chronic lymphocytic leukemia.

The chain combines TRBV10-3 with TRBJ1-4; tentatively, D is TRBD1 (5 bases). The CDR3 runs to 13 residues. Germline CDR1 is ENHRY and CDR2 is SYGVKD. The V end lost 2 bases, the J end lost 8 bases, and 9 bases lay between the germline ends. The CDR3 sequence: CAISEPGSEKLFF. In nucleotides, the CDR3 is TGTGCCATCAGTGAGCCAGGGTCGGAAAAACTGTTTTTT.

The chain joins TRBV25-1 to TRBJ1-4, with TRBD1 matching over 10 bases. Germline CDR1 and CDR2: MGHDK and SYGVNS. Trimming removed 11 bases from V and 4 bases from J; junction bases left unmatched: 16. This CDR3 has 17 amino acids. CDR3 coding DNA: TGTGCCGGACGGGACAGGGGTTTCCCTCACCGTAATGAAAAACTGTTTTTT. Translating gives CAGRDRGFPHRNEKLFF.

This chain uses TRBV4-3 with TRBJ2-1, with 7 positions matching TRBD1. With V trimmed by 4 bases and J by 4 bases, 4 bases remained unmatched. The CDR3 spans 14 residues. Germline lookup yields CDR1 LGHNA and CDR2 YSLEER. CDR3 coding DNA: TGCGCCAGCAGCCGGGACAGCGAGTACAATGAGCAGTTCTTC. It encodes CASSRDSEYNEQFF.

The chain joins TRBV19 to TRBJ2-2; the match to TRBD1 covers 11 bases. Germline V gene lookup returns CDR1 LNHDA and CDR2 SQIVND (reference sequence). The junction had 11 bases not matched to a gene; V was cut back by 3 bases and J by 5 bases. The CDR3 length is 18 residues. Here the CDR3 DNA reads TGTGCCAGTAGTATCCGCGGACAGGGGGCGAAAGGGACCGGGGAGCTGTTTTTT. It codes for CASSIRGQGAKGTGELFF.

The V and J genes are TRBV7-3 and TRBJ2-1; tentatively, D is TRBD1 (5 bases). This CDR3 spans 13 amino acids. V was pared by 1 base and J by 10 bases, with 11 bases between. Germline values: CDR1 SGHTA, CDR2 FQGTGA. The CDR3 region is CASSLKVGREQFF. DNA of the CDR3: TGTGCCAGCAGCTTAAAGGTGGGGCGGGAGCAGTTCTTC.

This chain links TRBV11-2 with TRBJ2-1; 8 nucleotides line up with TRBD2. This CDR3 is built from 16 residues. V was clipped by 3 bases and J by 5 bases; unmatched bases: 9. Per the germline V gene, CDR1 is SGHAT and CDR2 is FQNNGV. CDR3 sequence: CASSLWGVAGNNEQFF. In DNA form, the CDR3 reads TGTGCCAGCAGCTTGTGGGGGGTAGCGGGAAACAATGAGCAGTTCTTC. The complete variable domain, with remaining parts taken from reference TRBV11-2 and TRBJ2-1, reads EAGVAQSPRYKIIEKRQSVAFWCNPISGHATLYWYQQILGQGPKLLIQFQNNGVVDDSQLPKDRFSAERLKGVDSTLKIQPAKLEDSAVYLCASSLWGVAGNNEQFFGPGTRLTVL.

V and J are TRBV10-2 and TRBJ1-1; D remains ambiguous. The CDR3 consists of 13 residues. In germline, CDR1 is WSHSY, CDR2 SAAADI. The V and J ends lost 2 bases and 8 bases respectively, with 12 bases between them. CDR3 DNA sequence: TGCGCCAGCAGTGAGATCACGACCTACGAAGCTTTCTTT. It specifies CASSEITTYEAFF.